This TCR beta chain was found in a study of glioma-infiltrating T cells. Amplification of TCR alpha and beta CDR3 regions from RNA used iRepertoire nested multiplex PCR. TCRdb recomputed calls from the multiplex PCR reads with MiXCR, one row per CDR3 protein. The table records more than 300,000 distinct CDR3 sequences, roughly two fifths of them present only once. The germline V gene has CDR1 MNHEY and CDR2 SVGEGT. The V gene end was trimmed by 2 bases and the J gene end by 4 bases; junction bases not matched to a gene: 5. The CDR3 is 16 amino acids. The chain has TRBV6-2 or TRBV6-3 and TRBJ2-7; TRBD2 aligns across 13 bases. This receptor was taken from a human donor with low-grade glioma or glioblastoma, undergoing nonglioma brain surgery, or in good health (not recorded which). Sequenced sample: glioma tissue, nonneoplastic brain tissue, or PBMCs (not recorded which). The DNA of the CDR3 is TGTGCCAGCAGTTACGGGACTAGCGGGAACATGTACGAGCAGTACTTC. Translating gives CASSYGTSGNMYEQYF.